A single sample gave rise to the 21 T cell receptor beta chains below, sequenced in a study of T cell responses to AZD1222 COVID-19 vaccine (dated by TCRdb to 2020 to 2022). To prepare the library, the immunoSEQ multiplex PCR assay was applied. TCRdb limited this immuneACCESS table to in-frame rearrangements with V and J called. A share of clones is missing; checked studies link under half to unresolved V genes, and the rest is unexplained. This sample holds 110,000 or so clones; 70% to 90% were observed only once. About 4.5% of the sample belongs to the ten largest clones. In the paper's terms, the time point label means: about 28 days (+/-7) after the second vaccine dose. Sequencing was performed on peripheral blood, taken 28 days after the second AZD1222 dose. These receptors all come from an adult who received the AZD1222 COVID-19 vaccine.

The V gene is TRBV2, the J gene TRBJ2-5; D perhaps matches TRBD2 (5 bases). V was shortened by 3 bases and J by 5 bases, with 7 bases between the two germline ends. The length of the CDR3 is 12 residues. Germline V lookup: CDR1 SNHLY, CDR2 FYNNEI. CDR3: CASSDPGETQYF. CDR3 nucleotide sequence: TGTGCCAGCAGTGATCCGGGGGAGACCCAGTACTTC.

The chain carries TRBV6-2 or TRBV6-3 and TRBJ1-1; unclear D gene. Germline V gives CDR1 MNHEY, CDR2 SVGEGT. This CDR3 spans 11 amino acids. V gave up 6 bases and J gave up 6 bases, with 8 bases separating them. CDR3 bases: TGTGCCAGCAGCCCTGGGGCTGAAGCTTTCTTT. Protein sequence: CASSPGAEAFF.

The CDR3 reads CASSLWGQGNNEQFF. The CDR3 region has the DNA TGCGCCAGCAGCTTGTGGGGACAGGGGAACAATGAGCAGTTCTTC. The chain has TRBV5-1 and TRBJ2-1; 10 bases map to TRBD1. V trimming: 1 base; J trimming: 5 bases; junction bases outside the gene matches: 3. The CDR3 consists of 15 residues. CDR1 and CDR2 from the germline V gene are SGHRS and YFSETQ.

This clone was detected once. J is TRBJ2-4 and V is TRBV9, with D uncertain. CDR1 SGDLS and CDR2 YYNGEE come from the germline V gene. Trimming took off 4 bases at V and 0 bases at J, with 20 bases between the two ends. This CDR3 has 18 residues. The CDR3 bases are TGTGCCAGCAGCCCCAAAGGCCTAATACAGCTAGCCAAAAACATTCAGTACTTC. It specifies CASSPKGLIQLAKNIQYF.

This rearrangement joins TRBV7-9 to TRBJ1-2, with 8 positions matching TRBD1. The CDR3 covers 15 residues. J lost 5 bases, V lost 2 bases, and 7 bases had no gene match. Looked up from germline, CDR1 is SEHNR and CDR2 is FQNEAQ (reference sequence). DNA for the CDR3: TGTGCCAGCAGCTTATCCAGGGGGCCTAGTTATGGCTACACCTTC. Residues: CASSLSRGPSYGYTF.

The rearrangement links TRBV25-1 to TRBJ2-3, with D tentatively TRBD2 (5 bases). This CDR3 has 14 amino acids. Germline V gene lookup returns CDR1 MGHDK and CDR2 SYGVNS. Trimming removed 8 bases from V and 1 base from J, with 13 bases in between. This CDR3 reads CASLGLAGTDTQYF. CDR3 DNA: TGTGCCAGCTTAGGTCTAGCAGGCACAGATACGCAGTATTTT. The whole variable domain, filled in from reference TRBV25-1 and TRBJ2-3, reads EADIYQTPRYLVIGTGKKITLECSQTMGHDKMYWYQQDPGMELHLIHYSYGVNSTEKGDLSSESTVSRIRTEHFPLTLESARPSHTSQYLCASLGLAGTDTQYFGPGTRLTVL.

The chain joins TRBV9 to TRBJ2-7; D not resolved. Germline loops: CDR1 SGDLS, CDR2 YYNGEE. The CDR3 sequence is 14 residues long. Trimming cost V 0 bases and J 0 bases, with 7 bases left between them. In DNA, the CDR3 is TGTGCCAGCAGCGTAGATCCGAACTCCTACGAGCAGTACTTC. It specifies CASSVDPNSYEQYF.

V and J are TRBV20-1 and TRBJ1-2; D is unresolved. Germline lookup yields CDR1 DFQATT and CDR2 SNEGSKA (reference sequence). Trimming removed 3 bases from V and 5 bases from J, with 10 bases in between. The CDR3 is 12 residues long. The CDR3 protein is CSASAALYGYTF. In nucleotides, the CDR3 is TGCAGTGCTAGTGCAGCCCTATATGGCTACACCTTC.

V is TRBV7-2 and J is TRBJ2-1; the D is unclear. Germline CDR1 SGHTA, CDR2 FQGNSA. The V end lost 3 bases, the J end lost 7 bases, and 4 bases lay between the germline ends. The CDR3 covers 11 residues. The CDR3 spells CASSFGNEQFF. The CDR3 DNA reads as TGTGCCAGCAGCTTTGGTAATGAGCAGTTCTTC.

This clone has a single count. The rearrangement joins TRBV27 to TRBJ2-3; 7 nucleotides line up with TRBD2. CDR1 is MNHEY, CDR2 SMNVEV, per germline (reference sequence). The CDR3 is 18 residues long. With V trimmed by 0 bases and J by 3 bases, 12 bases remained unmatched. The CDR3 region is CASSLSAPRRLATDTQYF. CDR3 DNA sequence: TGTGCCAGCAGTTTATCCGCCCCTCGGAGACTAGCAACAGATACGCAGTATTTT.

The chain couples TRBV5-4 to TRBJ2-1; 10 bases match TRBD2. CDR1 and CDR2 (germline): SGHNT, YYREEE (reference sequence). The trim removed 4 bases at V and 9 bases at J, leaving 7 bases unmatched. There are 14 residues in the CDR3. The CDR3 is CASSPGTSVIEQFF. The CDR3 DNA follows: TGTGCCAGCAGCCCCGGGACTAGCGTAATTGAGCAGTTCTTC.

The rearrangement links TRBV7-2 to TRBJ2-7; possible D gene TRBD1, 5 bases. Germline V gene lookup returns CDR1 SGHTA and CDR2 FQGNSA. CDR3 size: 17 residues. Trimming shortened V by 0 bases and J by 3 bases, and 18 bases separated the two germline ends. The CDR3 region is CASSLAPGQGAFYEQYF. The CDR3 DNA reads TGTGCCAGCAGCTTAGCGCCTGGGCAGGGCGCTTTCTACGAGCAGTACTTC.

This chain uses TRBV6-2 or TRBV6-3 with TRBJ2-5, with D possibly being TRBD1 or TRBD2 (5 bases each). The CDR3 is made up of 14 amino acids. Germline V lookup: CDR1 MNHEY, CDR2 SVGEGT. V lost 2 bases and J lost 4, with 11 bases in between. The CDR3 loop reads CASSYGGRTETQYF. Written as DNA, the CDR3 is TGTGCCAGCAGTTACGGGGGAAGAACAGAGACCCAGTACTTC.

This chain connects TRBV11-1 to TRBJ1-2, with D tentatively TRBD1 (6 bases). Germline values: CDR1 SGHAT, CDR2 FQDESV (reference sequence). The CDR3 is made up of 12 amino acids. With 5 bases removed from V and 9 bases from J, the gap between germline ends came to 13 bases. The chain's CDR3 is CASSGAGDRYTF. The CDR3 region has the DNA TGTGCCAGCAGCGGGGCAGGGGACCGCTACACCTTC.

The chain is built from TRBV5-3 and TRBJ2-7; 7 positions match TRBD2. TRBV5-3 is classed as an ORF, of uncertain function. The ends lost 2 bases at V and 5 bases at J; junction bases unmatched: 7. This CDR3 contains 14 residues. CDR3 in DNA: TGTGCCAGAAGCTTACCGACTAGCTTTAACGAGCAGTACTTC. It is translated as CARSLPTSFNEQYF.

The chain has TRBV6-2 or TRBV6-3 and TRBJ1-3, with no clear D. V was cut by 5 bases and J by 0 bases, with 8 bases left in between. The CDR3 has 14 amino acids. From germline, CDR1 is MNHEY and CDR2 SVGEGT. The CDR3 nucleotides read TGTGCCAGCAGTGGTTCCGTCTCTGGAAACACCATATATTTT. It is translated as CASSGSVSGNTIYF.

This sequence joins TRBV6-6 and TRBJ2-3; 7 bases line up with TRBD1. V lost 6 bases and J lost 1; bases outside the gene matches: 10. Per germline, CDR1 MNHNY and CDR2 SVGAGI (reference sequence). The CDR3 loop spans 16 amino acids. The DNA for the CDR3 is TGTGCCAGCAGCCCTTCTAGGGGGCTGCGCACAGATACGCAGTATTTT. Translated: CASSPSRGLRTDTQYF.

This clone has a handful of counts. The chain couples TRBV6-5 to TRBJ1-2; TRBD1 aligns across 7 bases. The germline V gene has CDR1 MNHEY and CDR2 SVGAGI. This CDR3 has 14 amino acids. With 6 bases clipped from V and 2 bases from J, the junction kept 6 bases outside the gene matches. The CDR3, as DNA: TGTGCCAGCAGAAAGGGGGCGCCCAACTATGGCTACACCTTC. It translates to CASRKGAPNYGYTF.

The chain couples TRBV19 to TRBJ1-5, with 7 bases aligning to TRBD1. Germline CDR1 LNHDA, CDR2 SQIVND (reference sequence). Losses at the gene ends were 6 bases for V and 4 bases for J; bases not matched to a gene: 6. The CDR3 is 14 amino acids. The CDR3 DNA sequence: TGTGCCAGTAGGAAGAGGGGACAGAATCAGCCCCAGCATTTT. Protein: CASRKRGQNQPQHF.

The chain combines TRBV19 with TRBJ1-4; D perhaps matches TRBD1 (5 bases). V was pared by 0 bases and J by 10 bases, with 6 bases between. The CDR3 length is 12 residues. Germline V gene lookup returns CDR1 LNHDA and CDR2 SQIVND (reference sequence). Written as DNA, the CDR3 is TGTGCCAGTAGTATAGAAAGGGGAAAACTGTTTTTT. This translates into CASSIERGKLFF.

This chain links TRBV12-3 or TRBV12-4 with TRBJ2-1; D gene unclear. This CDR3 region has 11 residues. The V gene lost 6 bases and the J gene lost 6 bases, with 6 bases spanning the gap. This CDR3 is CASRTINEQFF. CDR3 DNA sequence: TGTGCCAGCAGGACAATCAATGAGCAGTTCTTC.